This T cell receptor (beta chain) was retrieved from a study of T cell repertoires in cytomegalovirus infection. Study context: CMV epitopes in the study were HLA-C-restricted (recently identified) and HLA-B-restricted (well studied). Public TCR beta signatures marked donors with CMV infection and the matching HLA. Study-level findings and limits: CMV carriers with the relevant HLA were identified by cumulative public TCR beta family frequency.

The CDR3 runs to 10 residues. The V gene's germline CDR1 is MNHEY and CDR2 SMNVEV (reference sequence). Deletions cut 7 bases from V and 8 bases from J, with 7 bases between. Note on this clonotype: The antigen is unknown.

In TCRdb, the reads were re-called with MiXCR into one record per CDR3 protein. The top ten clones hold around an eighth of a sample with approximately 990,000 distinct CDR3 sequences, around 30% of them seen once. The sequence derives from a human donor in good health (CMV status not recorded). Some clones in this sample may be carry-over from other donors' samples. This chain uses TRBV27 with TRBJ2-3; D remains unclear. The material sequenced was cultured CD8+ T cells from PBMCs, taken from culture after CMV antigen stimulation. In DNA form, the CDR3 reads TGTGCCAGCACTCCACCTACGCAGTATTTT. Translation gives CASTPPTQYF.